One and the same sample provided the 18 T cell receptor beta chains below, sequenced in a study of molecular identifiers for immune sequencing clone quantification. MiXCR was run by TCRdb on the PCR reads, yielding one entry per CDR3 protein. The repertoire consists of some 580,000 distinct CDR3 sequences, with roughly 23% occurring once and the leading ten covering 0.7% to 0.95%. The source material was naive CD8+ T cells from blood, with Jurkat cell RNA spiked in. This sample's subset: FACS-sorted CD8+CD4-CCR7+CD45RA+ naive T cells. All receptors come from a human donor in good health. Some libraries in this study had Jurkat cell RNA spiked in.

This clonotype came up a few times. J is TRBJ1-1 and V is TRBV4-3, with a weak D call TRBD1 (6 bases). The CDR3 is 15 amino acids. Germline CDR1 is LGHNA and CDR2 is YSLEER. Trimming cost V 5 bases and J 2 bases, with 15 bases left between them. The CDR3 region is CASSARGLVNTEAFF. DNA of the CDR3: TGCGCCAGCAGCGCTAGGGGGTTGGTTAACACTGAAGCTTTCTTT.

This clonotype was seen ten or more times. The chain links TRBV6-2 or TRBV6-3 to TRBJ2-7, with a tentative D call TRBD2 (6 bases). Germline CDR1 and CDR2: MNHEY and SVGEGT. CDR3 size: 14 residues. The V end lost 2 bases, the J end lost 2 bases, and 10 bases lay between the germline ends. This CDR3 reads CASSYRGETYEQYF. The CDR3 coding sequence is TGTGCCAGCAGTTACCGCGGGGAAACCTACGAGCAGTACTTC.

Comment on this clonotype: The final CDR3 position lacks the conserved phenylalanine or tryptophan, pointing to a likely read error. The V call is TRBV10-1, the J call TRBJ2-7, with D perhaps being TRBD1 or TRBD2 (5 bases each). This CDR3 has 12 residues. Deletions cut 10 bases from V and 3 bases from J, with 13 bases between. Germline CDR1 reads WNHNN; CDR2 reads SYGVQD (reference sequence). The CDR3 DNA sequence: TGCGCCAACGCAGGGACCCGCTACGAGCAGTACATC. Its translation is CANAGTRYEQYI.

This clonotype was observed at least ten times. The rearrangement links TRBV6-2 or TRBV6-3 to TRBJ1-1; D not resolved. With 1 base removed from V and 0 bases from J, the gap between germline ends came to 3 bases. The CDR3 covers 13 residues. Germline-derived CDR1 and CDR2 are MNHEY and SVGEGT. CDR3 amino acids: CASSYWVNTEAFF. For the CDR3, the DNA is TGTGCCAGCAGTTACTGGGTGAACACTGAAGCTTTCTTT.

Of note for this clonotype: A much larger clonotype is one base distant, so this may be a read error. The chain employs TRBV6-5 and TRBJ2-1, with D perhaps given as TRBD1 or TRBD2 (5 bases each). The CDR3 contains 16 residues. V was shortened by 4 bases and J by 0 bases, with 13 bases between the two germline ends. The germline gives CDR1 MNHEY, CDR2 SVGAGI. DNA of the CDR3: TGTGCCAGCAGTTCAGCTTCAGGGAGCTCCTACAATGAGCAGTTCTTC. It encodes CASSSASGSSYNEQFF.

This clonotype has a count of ten or more. This chain connects TRBV29-1 to TRBJ2-7, with 7 bases matching TRBD1. This CDR3 spans 14 amino acids. V lost 7 bases to trimming and J lost 2 bases; unmatched junction nucleotides: 11. CDR1 and CDR2 from the germline V gene are SQVTM and ANQGSEA. CDR3 protein: CSASGTADAYEQYF. The CDR3 DNA reads TGCAGCGCCTCCGGGACAGCCGACGCCTACGAGCAGTACTTC.

In this sample, this clonotype turned up once. The chain links TRBV20-1 to TRBJ2-5; possible D gene TRBD2, 7 bases. The CDR3 has 17 residues. CDR1 is DFQATT and CDR2 is SNEGSKA in the germline V gene (reference sequence). The V end lost 0 bases, the J end lost 5 bases, and 22 bases lay between the germline ends. CDR3 nucleotide sequence: TGCAGTGCTAGAGATAAAGGGGGGGACCTCACGCCGGAGACCCAGTACTTC. Protein sequence: CSARDKGGDLTPETQYF.

J is TRBJ2-3 and V is TRBV10-2; maybe TRBD1 (6 bases). The V end was cut by 0 bases, the J end by 6 bases, with 7 bases between. The CDR3 runs 13 residues. In germline, CDR1 is WSHSY, CDR2 SAAADI. The CDR3 sequence is CASSESRGDTQYF. The CDR3 DNA is TGCGCCAGCAGTGAGTCTAGGGGGGATACGCAGTATTTT.

Points on this clonotype: This may come from a read error, since a much larger clone is one base off. The chain has TRBV6-2 or TRBV6-3 and TRBJ2-7; 12 bases match TRBD2. From germline, CDR1 is MNHEY and CDR2 SVGEGT. CDR3 size: 14 residues. The CDR3 DNA is TGTGCCAGCAGTCAAACTAGCGGGAGGTACGAGCGGTACTTC. Its protein product is CASSQTSGRYERYF.

A word on this clonotype: Given a much more abundant clone one base away, this may be a read error. Given the absence of the conserved phenylalanine or tryptophan at the CDR3 end, a read error is likely. V and J are TRBV24-1 and TRBJ2-2; no reliable D call. From germline, CDR1 is KGHDR and CDR2 SFDVKD. This CDR3 has 12 amino acids. V lost 5 bases and J 7 bases, leaving 7 bases between the germline ends. The CDR3 sequence: CATSGSGGELFL. CDR3 nucleotide sequence: TGTGCCACCAGTGGTTCCGGCGGGGAGCTGTTTCTT.

In the case of this clonotype: A read error is possible here, since a much larger clone lies one base away. The V call is TRBV4-1, the J call TRBJ2-2; tentative D call: TRBD2 (5 bases). The CDR3 loop spans 18 amino acids. In germline, CDR1 is MGHRA, CDR2 YSYEKL. The DNA for the CDR3 is TGCGCCAGCAGCCAACTATTTGGCCCTGATTTCAACACCGGGGAGCTGTGTTTT. Amino acid sequence: CASSQLFGPDFNTGELCF.

This clonotype was detected ten times or more. The chain combines TRBV12-3 or TRBV12-4 with TRBJ1-4; D remains ambiguous. V lost 6 bases and J 0 bases, leaving 14 bases between the germline ends. This CDR3 region has 16 residues. CDR3 sequence: CASSNQSYATNEKLFF. The CDR3, as DNA: TGTGCCAGCAGCAACCAATCGTATGCAACTAATGAAAAACTGTTTTTT.

CDR3 sequence (DNA): TGTGCCAGCAGTGGATTCGGGCGGCTCCTAGCGGGGGGGCCTAGCACAGATACGCAGTATTTT. Translation gives CASSGFGRLLAGGPSTDTQYF. This rearrangement joins TRBV11-2 to TRBJ2-3, with 12 bases lining up with TRBD2. The CDR3 sequence is 21 residues long. Germline V gene sequence: CDR1 SGHAT, CDR2 FQNNGV. After removal of 6 bases from V and 0 bases from J, the junction contained 19 bases not matched to a gene.

The chain employs TRBV20-1 and TRBJ2-2; D perhaps matches TRBD2 (7 bases). V was pared by 0 bases and J by 1 base, with 12 bases between. Looked up from germline, CDR1 is DFQATT and CDR2 is SNEGSKA (reference sequence). The CDR3 contains 16 residues. This CDR3 reads CSARDWGGVNTGELFF. The CDR3 nucleotides read TGCAGTGCTAGAGATTGGGGGGGCGTGAACACCGGGGAGCTGTTTTTT.

This clonotype was detected ten times or more. The chain is built from TRBV4-2 and TRBJ2-3; D call uncertain. Trimming stripped 0 bases from V and 3 bases from J, with 10 bases between. The germline V gene has CDR1 LGHNA and CDR2 YNFKEQ. CDR3 length: 15 amino acids. The CDR3 here is CASSQEDGRTDTQYF. DNA for the CDR3: TGTGCCAGCAGCCAAGAAGATGGGCGAACAGATACGCAGTATTTT.

A few counts support this clonotype. V and J are TRBV20-1 and TRBJ2-7; D assignment may be TRBD1 or TRBD2 (7 bases each). The CDR3 extends over 15 amino acids. The V gene's germline CDR1 is DFQATT and CDR2 SNEGSKA (reference sequence). Deletions cut 5 bases from V and 4 bases from J, with 21 bases between. The CDR3 DNA follows: TGCAGTGCTTCGGGGGGTGGGACAGACGTTTACGAGCAGTACTTC. It yields the protein CSASGGGTDVYEQYF.

This clonotype was counted at least ten times. Written as DNA, the CDR3 is TGCAGTGCTACCCCCCCTAGCTCCTACGAGCAGTACTTC. Amino acid sequence: CSATPPSSYEQYF. The chain links TRBV20-1 to TRBJ2-7, with no clear D. The germline CDR1 and CDR2 sequences are DFQATT and SNEGSKA (reference sequence). With 4 bases removed from V and 0 bases from J, the gap between germline ends came to 10 bases. The CDR3 runs to 13 residues.

This clonotype was seen a few times. This chain joins TRBV6-2 or TRBV6-3 and TRBJ2-7; no clear D. The CDR3 has 15 residues. Looked up from germline, CDR1 is MNHEY and CDR2 is SVGEGT. The germline V and J ends were trimmed by 0 bases and 2 bases, with 11 bases remaining between them. As DNA, the CDR3 is TGTGCCAGCAGTTACTCTGCGCTAAGTCCCTACGAGCAGTACTTC. Amino acid sequence: CASSYSALSPYEQYF.